A selection of T cell receptor beta chains follows, all from one sample in a study of pediatric ulcerative colitis. Profiled with immunoSEQ multiplex PCR; TCRdb holds only in-frame clones, not every one. Of some 50,000 clones listed, 78% are singletons. Material: gut tissue. The origin of the receptors is a girl aged 5 to 17 with moderate ulcerative colitis. Each CDR3 is given with its conserved first and last residue. The order of the fields is D gene, V gene, J gene, clone size, CDR3 protein, CDR3 DNA. D genes are given only for firm matches. Not all rows give a size; the values are once, few, many and, for expanded clones, a class.

>.|TRBV7-9|TRBJ2-1|.
CASSLPGGLDEQFF
TGTGCCAGCAGCCTACCAGGGGGGCTAGATGAGCAGTTCTTC
>TRBD1|TRBV5-1|TRBJ1-6|.
CASSAGQESSPLHF
TGCGCCAGCAGCGCGGGACAGGAGTCTTCACCCCTCCACTTT
>TRBD2|TRBV4-1|TRBJ2-7|.
CASSQVLAGGGEQYF
TGCGCCAGCAGCCAAGTTCTAGCGGGAGGGGGGGAGCAGTACTTC
>TRBD1|TRBV11-1|TRBJ2-1|.
CASSLGQGAADNEQFF
TGTGCCAGCAGCTTGGGCCAGGGGGCGGCCGACAATGAGCAGTTCTTC
>TRBD2|TRBV7-9|TRBJ2-3|.
CASSSGTSGITDTQYF
TGTGCCAGCAGCTCGGGGACTAGCGGGATCACAGATACGCAGTATTTT
>.|TRBV2|TRBJ2-7|.
CASSGRSGPSYEQYF
TGTGCCAGCAGTGGTCGGTCAGGGCCCTCCTACGAGCAGTACTTC
>.|TRBV28|TRBJ2-7|once
CASSLRGVGEQYF
TGTGCCAGCAGTTTACGCGGAGTTGGCGAGCAGTACTTC
>.|TRBV7-9|TRBJ2-1|.
CASSPANNEQFF
TGTGCCAGCAGCCCCGCGAACAATGAGCAGTTCTTC
>TRBD1|TRBV5-6|TRBJ2-7|.
CASSLEETGGRNEQYF
TGTGCCAGCAGCTTGGAGGAAACAGGGGGTCGCAACGAGCAGTACTTC
>TRBD1|TRBV30|TRBJ1-2|.
CAWVRDSHNYGYTF
TGTGCCTGGGTAAGGGACAGCCATAACTATGGCTACACCTTC
>.|TRBV5-1|TRBJ2-3|.
CASSPSTDTQYF
TGCGCCAGCAGCCCAAGCACAGATACGCAGTATTTT
>.|TRBV9|TRBJ2-5|.
CASSVDEGKETQYF
TGTGCCAGCAGCGTAGATGAAGGGAAAGAGACCCAGTACTTC
>.|TRBV14|TRBJ2-7|.
CASRLTSSYEQYF
TGTGCCAGCAGACTTACCAGCTCCTACGAGCAGTACTTC
>.|TRBV4-1|TRBJ2-7|.
CASSQTASYEQYF
TGCGCCAGCAGCCAGACAGCCTCCTACGAGCAGTACTTC
>.|TRBV7-9|TRBJ2-1|.
CASSLRASSYNEQFF
TGTGCCAGCAGCTTAAGGGCCTCCTCCTACAATGAGCAGTTCTTC
>TRBD1|TRBV6-5|TRBJ2-7|.
CASSLRRGLGYEQYF
TGTGCCAGCAGTCTACGCAGGGGGCTCGGGTACGAGCAGTACTTC
>.|TRBV7-9|TRBJ1-6|.
CASSWDGAQDSPLHF
TGTGCCAGCAGCTGGGATGGGGCGCAGGATTCACCCCTCCACTTT